Described below is a single T cell receptor beta chain sequence and its context. Only a few counts were recorded for this clonotype. It lacks a known antigen. Base quality data are lacking; no much larger clone is found one base away. The data derive from a study of patients and donors after allogeneic stem cell transplantation (dated by TCRdb to 2020 to 2022). There are 14 amino acids in the CDR3, from cysteine to phenylalanine inclusive. Here the CDR3 DNA is all that survives: 42 bases in frame from base 1. At the junction V is shortened by 6 bases and J by 8 bases; bases outside the gene matches: 9. The library was prepared using RT-PCR. The sequencing machine was a NextSeq 550. TCRdb applied fastp at Q25 and MiXCR to the public reads, then kept only in-frame beta chains. CDR3 protein duplicates are merged, each entry listing the most common genes and DNA. The sample table contains hundreds of thousands of distinct CDR3 sequences; only one count was recorded for 15% to 20% of them. The ten largest clones represent 6.5% to 7.5% of the sample.

This chain is built from TRBV12-3 or TRBV12-4 and TRBJ1-4; 7 central nucleotides agree with TRBD1. Sequenced material: blood, either unsorted or a sorted T cell fraction (not recorded which). This sequence originates from a human donor who was either an allogeneic HSCT recipient or a stem cell or donor lymphocyte infusion donor (not recorded which). It is not recorded whose cells these are; they may come from a transplant donor. The CDR3 here reads CASRFTGVGEKLFF. The sequenced DNA: TGTGCCAGCAGATTTACAGGGGTGGGGGAAAAACTGTTTTTT.